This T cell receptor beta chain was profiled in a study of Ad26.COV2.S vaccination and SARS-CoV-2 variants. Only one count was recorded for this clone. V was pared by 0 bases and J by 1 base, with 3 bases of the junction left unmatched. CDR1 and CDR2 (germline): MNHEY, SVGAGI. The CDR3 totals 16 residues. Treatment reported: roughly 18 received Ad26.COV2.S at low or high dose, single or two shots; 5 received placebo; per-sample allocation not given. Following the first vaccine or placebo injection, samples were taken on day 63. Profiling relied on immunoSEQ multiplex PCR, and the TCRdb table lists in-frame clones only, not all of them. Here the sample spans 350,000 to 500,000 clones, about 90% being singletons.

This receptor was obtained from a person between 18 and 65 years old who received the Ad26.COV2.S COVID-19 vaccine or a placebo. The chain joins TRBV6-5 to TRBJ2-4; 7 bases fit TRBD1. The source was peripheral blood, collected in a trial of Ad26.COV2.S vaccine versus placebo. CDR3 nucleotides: TGTGCCAGCAGTTACTCCTTGGACAGGGCCAAAAACATTCAGTACTTC. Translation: CASSYSLDRAKNIQYF.